At least ten counts were recorded for the clone carrying this T cell receptor (beta chain). What it binds is unknown. The cDNA was generated through 5'RACE incorporating 10-nucleotide random UMIs. Sequencing runs each yielded over 180 million TCR-beta sequences from 15-18 subjects. From the 5' RACE reads, TCRdb called clonotypes with MiXCR, one entry per CDR3 protein. This sample has about 60,000 distinct CDR3 sequences; more than 9.5% occur once, and the top ten carry around 12%. Time point described: longitudinal time-point 2. The study built unsorted libraries from 2 million PBMCs kept at -80 C. This specimen belongs to a study of neurological immune-mediated disorders. Broader study findings: CDR3 amino acid sequences found in expanded clones were never shared across subjects, suggesting private repertoires in all groups.

From germline, CDR1 is ENHRY and CDR2 SYGVKD. The J segment lost 1 base and the V segment lost 0 bases, leaving 9 bases of the junction unmatched. This CDR3 comprises 17 residues. The origin of this receptor is a man aged 25 to 45 in good health. The sample was PBMCs. The chain combines TRBV10-3 with TRBJ2-7, with TRBD1 matching over 7 bases. In DNA, the CDR3 is TGTGCCATCAGTGAGTCGTTGACAGGGCCATCATCCTACGAGCAGTACTTC. Protein product: CAISESLTGPSSYEQYF.